These 32 T cell receptor beta chains originate from one sample sequenced in a study of T cell responses to AZD1222 COVID-19 vaccine. The data were produced by immunoSEQ multiplex PCR, yet TCRdb's version contains in-frame clones alone and is incomplete. The sample holds some 200,000 clones, roughly 92% seen once. The sequences come from peripheral blood, collected 28 days after the second AZD1222 dose. These receptors were taken from an adult who received the AZD1222 COVID-19 vaccine.

The chain links TRBV9 to TRBJ2-1, with D possibly being TRBD2 (6 bases). V lost 1 base, J lost 7 bases, and 12 bases lay in between. Germline V gives CDR1 SGDLS, CDR2 YYNGEE. This CDR3 is built from 14 residues. The CDR3 region has the DNA TGTGCCAGCAGCGTAAGGGCGGGACGGAATGAGCAGTTCTTC. It codes for CASSVRAGRNEQFF.

The chain has TRBV5-6 and TRBJ1-2; D unresolved. V was clipped by 4 bases and J by 7 bases, with 23 bases between them. This CDR3 spans 16 amino acids. Germline V CDR1 and CDR2: SGHDT, YYEEEE. CDR3 region: CASSPGVFGRNFGYTF. DNA of the CDR3: TGTGCCAGCAGCCCGGGAGTGTTCGGGAGAAATTTTGGCTACACCTTC.

This clone appeared a few times. The V gene is TRBV7-2, the J gene TRBJ1-5; D is possibly TRBD1 (5 bases). The V and J ends lost 5 bases and 7 bases respectively, with 15 bases between them. This CDR3 comprises 14 residues. Germline V CDR1 and CDR2: SGHTA, FQGNSA. Written as DNA, the CDR3 is TGTGCCAGCAGCCCCACAGGTTCTAAACAGCCCCAGCATTTT. It specifies CASSPTGSKQPQHF.

V gene TRBV6-5 combines with J gene TRBJ1-2, with 8 nucleotides matching TRBD1. Looked up from germline, CDR1 is MNHEY and CDR2 is SVGAGI. The CDR3 is made up of 15 amino acids. Trimming took 5 bases from V and 8 from J; bases not matched to a gene: 13. The CDR3 is CASSPIGQGNKGYTF. As DNA, the CDR3 is TGTGCCAGCAGTCCGATTGGACAGGGAAACAAGGGCTACACCTTC.

V is TRBV7-2 and J is TRBJ1-3, with D possibly TRBD1 on 6 matching bases. The V end was cut by 1 base, the J end by 4 bases, with 11 bases between. This CDR3 is 15 amino acids long. Germline V CDR1 and CDR2: SGHTA, FQGNSA. The CDR3 DNA reads as TGTGCCAGCAGCTTAGTATCAGGGGCAGGAAACACCATATATTTT. It yields the protein CASSLVSGAGNTIYF. Combining the CDR3 with reference TRBV7-2 and TRBJ1-3 gives the whole variable domain GAGVSQSPSNKVTEKGKDVELRCDPISGHTALYWYRQSLGQGLEFLIYFQGNSAPDKSGLPSDRFSAERTGGSVSTLTIQRTQQEDSAVYLCASSLVSGAGNTIYFGEGSWLTVV.

CDR3 in amino acids: CASSDSQEYNEQFF. The CDR3 bases are TGTGCCAGCAGTGACTCACAGGAGTATAATGAGCAGTTCTTC. The genes are TRBV6-4 and TRBJ2-1; perhaps TRBD1 as D (5 bases). From germline, CDR1 is MRHNA and CDR2 SNTAGT. V was pared by 0 bases and J by 7 bases, with 10 bases between. There are 14 residues in the CDR3.

The chain combines TRBV27 with TRBJ2-7; D gene unclear. This CDR3 region has 15 residues. The V end was cut by 5 bases, the J end by 2 bases, with 16 bases between. Germline V lookup: CDR1 MNHEY, CDR2 SMNVEV (reference sequence). The CDR3 bases are TGTGCCAGCAGTCCCCCCGGAGAGGCCCCCTACGAGCAGTACTTC. Amino acids: CASSPPGEAPYEQYF.

The CDR3 DNA reads as TGTGCCAGCAGCGCCCCGACAGGGCTCACCGGGGAGCTGTTTTTT. It encodes CASSAPTGLTGELFF. This rearrangement joins TRBV9 to TRBJ2-2, with 7 bases identical to TRBD1. With V trimmed by 3 bases and J by 4 bases, 6 bases remained unmatched. Germline values: CDR1 SGDLS, CDR2 YYNGEE. This CDR3 comprises 15 residues.

The chain joins TRBV5-1 to TRBJ2-1; D unresolved. V was pared by 0 bases and J by 3 bases, with 10 bases between. The CDR3 extends over 15 amino acids. The germline V gene encodes CDR1 SGHRS and CDR2 YFSETQ. This CDR3 reads CASSLGLSFYNEQFF. For the CDR3, the DNA is TGCGCCAGCAGCTTGGGACTTTCTTTCTACAATGAGCAGTTCTTC. The complete variable domain, with remaining parts taken from reference TRBV5-1 and TRBJ2-1, reads KAGVTQTPRYLIKTRGQQVTLSCSPISGHRSVSWYQQTPGQGLQFLFEYFSETQRNKGNFPGRFSGRQFSNSRSEMNVSTLELGDSALYLCASSLGLSFYNEQFFGPGTRLTVL.

CDR3 coding DNA: TGTGCCAGCAGTTTTACGACTCGTGGACAGGGGACTTCCTACGAGCAGTACTTC. It translates to CASSFTTRGQGTSYEQYF. This chain links TRBV28 with TRBJ2-7; 9 bases map to TRBD1. CDR3 size: 18 residues. Germline values: CDR1 MDHEN, CDR2 SYDVKM. Losses at the gene ends were 3 bases for V and 1 base for J; bases not matched to a gene: 13.

This chain links TRBV6-5 with TRBJ2-1, with TRBD2 matching over 7 bases. The ends lost 7 bases at V and 1 base at J; junction bases unmatched: 7. The germline V gene has CDR1 MNHEY and CDR2 SVGAGI. The CDR3 sequence is 15 residues long. The CDR3 sequence is CASTASGGSYNEQFF. In nucleotides, the CDR3 is TGTGCCAGCACGGCTAGCGGAGGGTCCTACAATGAGCAGTTCTTC.

This chain links TRBV7-2 with TRBJ2-7; 12 bases map to TRBD2. The CDR3 extends over 15 amino acids. The V segment lost 4 bases and the J segment 4 bases; nucleotides outside the gene matches: 5. Looked up from germline, CDR1 is SGHTA and CDR2 is FQGNSA. The CDR3 protein is CASSYTGTSGYEQYF. In DNA form, the CDR3 reads TGTGCCAGCAGCTACACCGGGACTAGCGGGTACGAGCAGTACTTC.

The count of this clone is one. The genes are TRBV19 and TRBJ1-5, with no clear D. Trimming took off 3 bases at V and 6 bases at J, with 15 bases between the two ends. This CDR3 has 15 residues. CDR1 is LNHDA, CDR2 SQIVND, per germline (reference sequence). The CDR3: CASSIEGTRSQPQHF. CDR3 bases: TGTGCCAGTAGTATTGAGGGTACAAGGAGTCAGCCCCAGCATTTT.

The CDR3 DNA reads TGTGCCAGCAGCTCCTCGGACATTAACTATGGCTACACCTTC. Residues: CASSSSDINYGYTF. V is TRBV11-2 and J is TRBJ1-2, with D perhaps matching TRBD1 (5 bases). The germline gives CDR1 SGHAT, CDR2 FQNNGV. The CDR3 has 14 residues. Trimming cost V 4 bases and J 1 base, with 10 bases left between them.

The V gene is TRBV7-2, the J gene TRBJ2-3; D is possibly TRBD2 (7 bases). Between the trimmed V and J ends, which lost 2 bases and 8 bases, there was a span of 14 bases. The CDR3 length is 14 residues. Germline assignment: CDR1 SGHTA and CDR2 FQGNSA. For the CDR3, the DNA is TGTGCCAGCAGCTTACGAGGGGGGGTCGGTACGCAGTATTTT. The encoded protein is CASSLRGGVGTQYF.

The chain is built from TRBV9 and TRBJ2-1; no firm D call. The CDR3 is 13 amino acids. Per germline, CDR1 SGDLS and CDR2 YYNGEE. V gave up 1 base and J gave up 4 bases, with 6 bases separating them. The CDR3 coding sequence is TGTGCCAGCAGCGTAATCGGTTACAATGAGCAGTTCTTC. It codes for CASSVIGYNEQFF.

This sequence joins TRBV5-5 and TRBJ2-7; D may be TRBD2 (6 bases). The CDR3 contains 15 residues. Deletions cut 7 bases from V and 0 bases from J, with 17 bases between. Germline CDR1 SGHKS, CDR2 YYEKEE (reference sequence). The CDR3: CASRPWTTSSYEQYF. CDR3 sequence (DNA): TGTGCCAGCCGCCCGTGGACTACCTCCTCCTACGAGCAGTACTTC.

As regards this clone: At one boundary the junction diverges from the germline segment, which might be a read error. DNA for the CDR3: TGTGCTAGTGGTTTGTGGGGACAGGGGGTCTTC. Translation: CASGLWGQGVF. The chain is built from TRBV12-5 and TRBJ2-7; 11 bases line up with TRBD1. The CDR3 contains 11 residues. In germline, CDR1 is LGHNT, CDR2 FRNRAP.

The chain recombines TRBV12-3 or TRBV12-4 with TRBJ1-5, with D uncertain. Trimming took 3 bases from V and 7 from J, leaving 10 bases between them. The CDR3 contains 13 residues. CDR3 nucleotide sequence: TGTGCCAGCAGTTTGGGTGTAGGGCAGCCCCAGCATTTT. This sequence encodes CASSLGVGQPQHF.

This clone was seen more than once but under ten times. The chain joins TRBV30 to TRBJ2-6, with 8 bases that match TRBD2. V was pared by 4 bases and J by 0 bases, with 11 bases of the junction left unmatched. The CDR3 consists of 18 residues. Germline CDR1 reads GTSNPN; CDR2 reads SVGIG (reference sequence). CDR3 nucleotide sequence: TGTGCCTGGATCAACGGGGCGGGAGGTCCCTCTGGGGCCAACGTCCTGACTTTC. Amino acid sequence: CAWINGAGGPSGANVLTF.

This clone turned up a few times. The chain recombines TRBV28 with TRBJ2-2; TRBD2 matches at 7 bases. Trimming cost V 3 bases and J 0 bases; bases outside gene matches: 1. The CDR3 is made up of 15 amino acids. CDR1 and CDR2 from the germline V gene are MDHEN and SYDVKM. This CDR3 is CASSFAGANTGELFF. The CDR3 DNA reads TGTGCCAGCAGTTTTGCGGGGGCGAACACCGGGGAGCTGTTTTTT.

The rearrangement joins TRBV30 to TRBJ2-7, with D maybe TRBD2 (6 bases). From germline, CDR1 is GTSNPN and CDR2 SVGIG (reference sequence). With 1 base removed from V and 6 bases from J, the gap between germline ends came to 10 bases. This CDR3 has 12 residues. For the CDR3, the DNA is TGTGCCTGGAGTGATGGGACTTTCGAGCAGTACTTC. Protein sequence: CAWSDGTFEQYF.

This chain uses TRBV7-9 with TRBJ2-3; 11 nucleotides match TRBD2. The CDR3 runs 15 residues. Germline CDR1 and CDR2: SEHNR and FQNEAQ (reference sequence). V lost 6 bases and J lost 7; bases outside the gene matches: 9. The CDR3 loop reads CASSSGRDPYNTQYF. The CDR3 region has the DNA TGTGCCAGCAGTAGCGGGAGGGACCCCTACAATACGCAGTATTTT.

The table lists this clone with a count of one. V and J are TRBV6-1 and TRBJ1-5; 7 nucleotides line up with TRBD1. The length of the CDR3 is 20 residues. The V segment lost 0 bases and the J segment 1 base; nucleotides outside the gene matches: 15. Germline V gene data show CDR1 as MNHNS and CDR2 as SASEGT. In DNA, the CDR3 is TGTGCCAGCAGTGAAGCGCCGAACCCGACAGGGAGGTTAAGCAATCAGCCCCAGCATTTT. Translation: CASSEAPNPTGRLSNQPQHF.

The chain couples TRBV5-8 to TRBJ2-7; 8 nucleotides align to TRBD2. Germline-derived CDR1 and CDR2 are SGHTS and YDEGEE. The CDR3 runs 16 residues. The trim removed 7 bases at V and 5 bases at J, leaving 17 bases unmatched. In DNA form, the CDR3 reads TGTGCCAGCTCCACAGGTGCGAAGGCGGGAGGCAACGAGCAGTACTTC. Its translation: CASSTGAKAGGNEQYF.

V and J are TRBV6-2 or TRBV6-3 and TRBJ2-1; D gene ambiguous. V was pared by 2 bases and J by 6 bases, with 11 bases between. This CDR3 is built from 14 residues. Germline assignment: CDR1 MNHEY and CDR2 SVGEGT. DNA of the CDR3: TGTGCCAGCAGTTACCTCGGCCAAATCAATGAGCAGTTCTTC. This codes for CASSYLGQINEQFF.

The chain combines TRBV19 with TRBJ1-1; possible D gene TRBD1, 6 bases. Trimming took off 9 bases at V and 6 bases at J, with 20 bases between the two ends. The CDR3 is 14 amino acids. CDR1 and CDR2 (germline): LNHDA, SQIVND (reference sequence). The CDR3 here is CASSQTGRDAEAFF. CDR3 nucleotides: TGTGCCAGCTCGCAGACAGGCCGGGACGCTGAAGCTTTCTTT.

The gene calls are TRBV28 and TRBJ1-5, with TRBD1 matching over 9 bases. J gave up 7 bases and V 8 bases, and 9 bases lay outside the gene matches. Per germline, CDR1 MDHEN and CDR2 SYDVKM. The CDR3 loop spans 14 amino acids. In nucleotides, the CDR3 is TGTGCCAGCTCTATACAGGGGGCGCGGCAGCCCCAGCATTTT. Translation gives CASSIQGARQPQHF.

This rearrangement joins TRBV25-1 to TRBJ2-7, with 7 bases aligning to TRBD1. After removal of 1 base from V and 9 bases from J, the junction contained 6 bases not matched to a gene. CDR3 size: 13 residues. Per germline, CDR1 MGHDK and CDR2 SYGVNS. This CDR3 reads CASSESGQASQYF. The CDR3, as DNA: TGTGCCAGCAGTGAATCCGGACAGGCGTCGCAGTACTTC.

The gene calls are TRBV19 and TRBJ1-4; D is possibly TRBD1 (6 bases). V lost 3 bases and J 5 bases, leaving 13 bases between the germline ends. The germline V gene encodes CDR1 LNHDA and CDR2 SQIVND (reference sequence). The CDR3 totals 15 residues. CDR3 DNA: TGTGCCAGTAGTATGGGGGCCAGCACAAATGAAAAACTGTTTTTT. This translates into CASSMGASTNEKLFF.

CDR3: CASRKGGGIGTEAFF. The CDR3 DNA sequence: TGTGCCAGCAGGAAGGGAGGGGGCATAGGCACTGAAGCTTTCTTT. V is TRBV2 and J is TRBJ1-1, with TRBD1 matching 7 bases. CDR3 length: 15 amino acids. The V gene end was trimmed by 6 bases and the J gene end by 4 bases; junction bases not matched to a gene: 11. Germline CDR1 is SNHLY and CDR2 is FYNNEI.

This clone was seen a few times. The V gene is TRBV19, the J gene TRBJ2-7; the D is unclear. Germline V gene lookup returns CDR1 LNHDA and CDR2 SQIVND (reference sequence). The CDR3 contains 14 residues. V lost 0 bases, J lost 2 bases, and 8 bases lay in between. The CDR3 loop reads CASSIDSRTYEQYF. CDR3 sequence (DNA): TGTGCCAGTAGTATAGATTCCAGAACCTACGAGCAGTACTTC.